The source of this T cell receptor (beta chain) is a study of molecular identifiers for immune sequencing clone quantification. Study-wide background: Sequencing covered four of five parts into which replicate RNA from about 20,000 or 100,000 naive CD8 cells was split. The study, taken as a whole, reports: One cell's worth of spiked Jurkat TCR RNA was reportedly detectable among roughly 1 million naive cells. Clones with over 20 RNA copies captured over 99% of effector molecules but under 1% of naive ones.

V shed 0 bases, J shed 5 bases, and the junction held 9 bases outside the gene matches. Germline CDR1 reads LGHNA; CDR2 reads YSLEER. The CDR3 is made up of 16 amino acids. One entry per CDR3 protein results from TCRdb running MiXCR on the PCR reads. Among over 600,000 distinct CDR3 sequences listed, 15% to 20% were seen once. Many counts were recorded for this clonotype. Antigen specificity is unknown. As CD8+CD4-CCR7+CD45RA+ cells, naive CD8 T cells were sorted. The rearrangement links TRBV4-3 to TRBJ2-7; the match to TRBD1 covers 8 bases. Sequencing was performed on naive CD8+ T cells from blood, with Jurkat cell RNA spiked in. Subset defined: FACS-sorted CD8+CD4-CCR7+CD45RA+ naive T cells. This TCR came from a human donor in good health. Some libraries in this study had Jurkat cell RNA spiked in. CDR3 DNA sequence: TGCGCCAGCAGCCAAGATGGGCCAGGGGGCGAGAACGAGCAGTACTTC. Protein: CASSQDGPGGENEQYF.